This T cell receptor (beta chain) appears in the sequencing data of a study of CD8 T cells in Susac syndrome. Trimming stripped 4 bases from V and 5 bases from J, with 8 bases between. Germline V gene lookup returns CDR1 MGHRA and CDR2 YSYEKL. This CDR3 has 13 amino acids. Reverse transcription of roughly 0.5 to 1 ug RNA was carried out with random hexamers. In TCRdb, the immunoSEQ multiplex PCR reads were re-called with MiXCR into one record per CDR3 protein. The sample yields approximately 160,000 distinct CDR3 sequences, 85% to 95% seen once. Specimen: CD4+ T cells from PBMCs. The rearrangement joins TRBV4-1 to TRBJ2-2; D ambiguous. This clonotype originated in a human donor in good health. This chain's CDR3 is CASSLTLTGELFF. CDR3 sequence (DNA): TGCGCCAGCAGCCTAACCCTTACCGGGGAGCTGTTTTTT.